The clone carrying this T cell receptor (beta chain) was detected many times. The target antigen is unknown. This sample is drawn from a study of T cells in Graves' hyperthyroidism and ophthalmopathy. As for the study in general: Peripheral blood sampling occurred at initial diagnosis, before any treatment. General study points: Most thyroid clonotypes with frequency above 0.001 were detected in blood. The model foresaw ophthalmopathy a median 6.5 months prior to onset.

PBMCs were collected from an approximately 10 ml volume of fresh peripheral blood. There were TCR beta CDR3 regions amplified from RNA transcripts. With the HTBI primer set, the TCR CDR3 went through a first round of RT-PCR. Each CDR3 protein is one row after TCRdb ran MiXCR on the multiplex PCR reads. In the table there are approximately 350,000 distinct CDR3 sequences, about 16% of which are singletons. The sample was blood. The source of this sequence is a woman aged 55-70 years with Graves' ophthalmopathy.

For the CDR3, the DNA is TGTGCCAGCAGACTGACAGGTCAAAAGACCCAGTACTTC. Translating it yields CASRLTGQKTQYF. The rearrangement uses TRBV27 and TRBJ2-5, with D tentatively TRBD1 (6 bases). Germline V gene lookup returns CDR1 MNHEY and CDR2 SMNVEV (reference sequence). The CDR3 totals 13 residues. Trimming removed 6 bases from V and 6 bases from J, with 14 bases in between.